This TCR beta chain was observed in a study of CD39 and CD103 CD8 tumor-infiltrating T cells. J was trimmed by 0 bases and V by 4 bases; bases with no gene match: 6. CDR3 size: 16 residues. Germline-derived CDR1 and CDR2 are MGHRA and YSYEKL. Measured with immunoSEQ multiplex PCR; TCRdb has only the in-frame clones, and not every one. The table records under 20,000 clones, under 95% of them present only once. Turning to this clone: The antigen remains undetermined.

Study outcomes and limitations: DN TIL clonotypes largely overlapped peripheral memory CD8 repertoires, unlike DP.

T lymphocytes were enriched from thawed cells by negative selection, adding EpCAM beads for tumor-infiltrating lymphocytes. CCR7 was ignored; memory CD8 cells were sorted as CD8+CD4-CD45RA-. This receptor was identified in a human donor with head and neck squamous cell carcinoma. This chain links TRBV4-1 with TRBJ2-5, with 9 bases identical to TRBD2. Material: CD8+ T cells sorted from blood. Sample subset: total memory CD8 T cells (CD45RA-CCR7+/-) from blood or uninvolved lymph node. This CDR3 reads CASSRLAGDDQETQYF. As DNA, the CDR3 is TGCGCCAGCAGCCGATTAGCGGGGGACGACCAAGAGACCCAGTACTTC.